This TCR beta chain was captured in a study of beta chain features in type 1 diabetes. Regarding the study as a whole: Among all four CD4+ subsets, Type 1 diabetes patients had TCRB CDR3s that were moderately but significantly shorter.

Expressed TCRB transcripts were sequenced because the entire RNA isolate underwent reverse transcription. The data were produced by immunoSEQ multiplex PCR, yet TCRdb's version contains in-frame clones alone and is incomplete. The sample yields approximately 270,000 clones, roughly an eighth seen once. Isolation of CD4+ naive, central memory, regulatory and stem cell-like memory cells was achieved by sorting via CD45RO/CCR7/CD25/CD127/CD95/CD27. As for this clone: Its antigen is undetermined.

After removal of 2 bases from V and 13 bases from J, the junction contained 11 bases not matched to a gene. Germline CDR1 SGHDN, CDR2 FVKESK. The CDR3 covers 15 residues. The rearrangement links TRBV14 to TRBJ2-6; 7 positions match TRBD2. The sequencing sample was made of naive CD4+ T cells from blood. The clonotype was recovered from a man aged 30-40 years with type 1 diabetes. CDR3 region: CASSQLTGTTEVLTF. CDR3 nucleotide sequence: TGTGCCAGCAGCCAACTAACCGGGACTACCGAAGTCCTGACTTTC.